This record covers a single TCR beta chain. This table comes from immunoSEQ multiplex PCR, and its TCRdb copy is limited to in-frame clones, with some not included. The sample has 300,000 to 450,000 clones; less than 85% are singletons. Germline CDR1 and CDR2: DFQATT and SNEGSKA (reference sequence). The CDR3 is 11 residues long. V was trimmed by 6 bases and J by 1 base, leaving 7 bases between them. These data originate in a study of blood T cell repertoires in COVID-19. On the study more broadly: The samples span acute and convalescent COVID-19 from the United States, Italy and Spain.

The TCR comes from a woman between 18 and 29 years old with acute or convalescent COVID-19. The rearrangement joins TRBV20-1 to TRBJ2-7, with no clear D. Sequencing was done on a sample of peripheral blood. CDR3 loop: CSALTSYEQYF. CDR3 bases: TGCAGTGCCCTTACATCCTACGAGCAGTACTTC.